The 9 T cell receptor beta chains presented below share a single source sample, sequenced in a study of cytomegalovirus exposure and HLA in healthy donors. Primers for the PCR totalled 60 Vbeta and 13 Jbeta. TCRdb's table, derived via immunoSEQ multiplex PCR, lists solely in-frame clones and lacks some. The table shows 110,000 or so clones, with over 55% occurring only once. Sequenced sample: PBMCs. The receptors here all came from a man younger than 35 in good health and CMV-seropositive.

Note on this clone: Sequence at one end of the junction differs from germline and may be a read error. V gene TRBV10-1 combines with J gene TRBJ2-7; D call uncertain. The CDR3 length is 9 residues. From germline, CDR1 is WNHNN and CDR2 SYGVQD (reference sequence). The CDR3: CASSDRWHF. The CDR3 DNA is TGCGCCAGCAGTGACCGCTGGCACTTC.

The chain uses TRBV11-3 and TRBJ1-1; no firm D call. Germline V lookup: CDR1 SGHNT, CDR2 YENEEA. The CDR3 runs 16 residues. Trimming took off 4 bases at V and 2 bases at J, with 17 bases between the two ends. The DNA of the CDR3 is TGTGCCAGCAGCTCTGGCCTGGGAGAATCTAACACTGAAGCTTTCTTT. Its translation is CASSSGLGESNTEAFF.

V usage is TRBV29-1 and J usage is TRBJ2-3; 7 nucleotides align to TRBD2. This CDR3 is built from 13 residues. V was pared by 5 bases and J by 0 bases, with 2 bases of the junction left unmatched. Germline CDR1 and CDR2: SQVTM and ANQGSEA. The DNA for the CDR3 is TGCAGCGTTCTCGGGGGGAGCACAGATACGCAGTATTTT. Translation gives CSVLGGSTDTQYF.

The V gene is TRBV11-2, the J gene TRBJ2-3; TRBD2 might be the D (5 bases). From germline, CDR1 is SGHAT and CDR2 FQNNGV. The CDR3 has 14 amino acids. V was pared by 3 bases and J by 3 bases, with 10 bases between. Written as DNA, the CDR3 is TGTGCCAGCAGCTTCACAGCGGAGACAGATACGCAGTATTTT. Its protein product is CASSFTAETDTQYF.

The chain joins TRBV11-3 to TRBJ2-1, with D perhaps TRBD2 (6 bases). This CDR3 contains 15 residues. CDR1 and CDR2 (germline): SGHNT, YENEEA. Trimming took 1 base from V and 4 from J, leaving 11 bases between them. The CDR3 DNA is TGTGCCAGCAGCTTAGCGTTGGCGGGGTACAATGAGCAGTTCTTC. It specifies CASSLALAGYNEQFF.

The rearrangement joins TRBV9 to TRBJ2-2, with TRBD2 matching 7 bases. Trimming removed 4 bases from V and 4 bases from J; junction bases left unmatched: 4. Germline V CDR1 and CDR2: SGDLS, YYNGEE. The CDR3 is 14 amino acids. DNA for the CDR3: TGTGCCAGCAGCTTGGGGGGGGGCACCGGGGAGCTGTTTTTT. Its protein is CASSLGGGTGELFF.

The chain has TRBV27 and TRBJ2-3, with D maybe TRBD2 (5 bases). Germline V gives CDR1 MNHEY, CDR2 SMNVEV (reference sequence). Trimming removed 5 bases from V and 9 bases from J, with 12 bases in between. This CDR3 is 12 amino acids long. The CDR3 here is CASSPPAGTQYF. In DNA, the CDR3 is TGTGCCAGCAGTCCCCCGGCGGGCACGCAGTATTTT.

The J gene is TRBJ1-4, the V gene TRBV14, with 8 bases that match TRBD1. The CDR3 sequence is 16 residues long. Germline lookup yields CDR1 SGHDN and CDR2 FVKESK. V lost 4 bases and J lost 4; bases outside the gene matches: 8. CDR3 in DNA: TGTGCCAGCAGCCTCCGGCCAGGGGGCGGTAATGAAAAACTGTTTTTT. Its translation is CASSLRPGGGNEKLFF.

This clone was recorded a few times. CDR3 nucleotides: TGTGCCAGCCGAAGAGACAGGGGCCCCTACAATGAGCAGTTCTTC. Its protein product is CASRRDRGPYNEQFF. This chain links TRBV6-5 with TRBJ2-1, with 8 bases fitting TRBD1. Per the germline V gene, CDR1 is MNHEY and CDR2 is SVGAGI. Trimming cost V 8 bases and J 2 bases; bases outside gene matches: 8. The CDR3 extends over 15 amino acids.